The 27 T cell receptor beta chains presented below share a single source sample, sequenced in a study of OX40 agonist ivuxolimab in advanced cancers. Repertoires were generated with immunoSEQ multiplex PCR, while TCRdb's copy carries only in-frame clones and drops some. The sample comprises about 67,000 clones, about 90% of which are singletons, and about 0.31% rests with the top ten. The sample here was CD4+ or CD8+ T cells sorted from blood, taken in a trial of the OX40 agonist ivuxolimab. The receptors derive from an adult with an advanced solid tumor such as melanoma, head and neck, liver or kidney cancer.

The CDR3 sequence: CASRESLGRRGSYNEQFF. As DNA, the CDR3 is TGTGCCAGCAGAGAATCACTTGGGCGGAGGGGGTCCTACAATGAGCAGTTCTTC. V usage is TRBV6-1 and J usage is TRBJ2-1; the D gene could be TRBD1 or TRBD2 (6 bases each). The CDR3 runs 18 residues. In germline, CDR1 is MNHNS, CDR2 SASEGT. Trimming took 6 bases from V and 1 from J, leaving 22 bases between them.

The V and J genes are TRBV7-8 and TRBJ1-1; D unresolved. The CDR3 extends over 14 amino acids. Germline V gene data show CDR1 as SGHVS and CDR2 as FQNEAQ. Trimming removed 6 bases from V and 4 bases from J, with 15 bases in between. The chain's CDR3 is CASSEDWGFTEAFF. CDR3 sequence (DNA): TGTGCCAGCAGTGAGGATTGGGGTTTCACTGAAGCTTTCTTT.

The V and J genes are TRBV7-3 and TRBJ2-4; 9 nucleotides match TRBD1. The CDR3 contains 16 residues. Germline CDR1 reads SGHTA; CDR2 reads FQGTGA. The trim removed 5 bases at V and 0 bases at J, leaving 5 bases unmatched. The CDR3 DNA reads as TGTGCCAGCAGCCTGGGACAGGGTGTAGCCAAAAACATTCAGTACTTC. Translated, it gives CASSLGQGVAKNIQYF.

The rearrangement links TRBV15 to TRBJ2-1; tentative D call: TRBD1 (6 bases). Between the trimmed V and J ends, which lost 0 bases and 8 bases, there was a span of 20 bases. Looked up from germline, CDR1 is LNHNV and CDR2 is YYDKDF (reference sequence). This CDR3 has 17 amino acids. The CDR3 loop reads CATSREEVIQGNHEQFF. As DNA, the CDR3 is TGTGCCACCAGCAGAGAGGAGGTCATCCAGGGGAACCATGAGCAGTTCTTC.

The rearrangement joins TRBV27 to TRBJ2-5, with TRBD1 matching over 9 bases. Germline CDR1 and CDR2: MNHEY and SMNVEV (reference sequence). The ends lost 5 bases at V and 5 bases at J; junction bases unmatched: 9. CDR3 length: 15 amino acids. The CDR3 region is CASSGGQGRGETQYF. The CDR3 nucleotides are TGTGCCAGCAGTGGAGGACAGGGGCGAGGGGAGACCCAGTACTTC.

This clone has a handful of counts. V usage is TRBV15 and J usage is TRBJ2-5; 7 bases are shared with TRBD1. V shed 2 bases, J shed 1 base, and the junction held 4 bases outside the gene matches. Germline CDR1 LNHNV, CDR2 YYDKDF (reference sequence). The CDR3 runs 15 residues. CDR3 sequence: CATSRTGTAQETQYF. The CDR3 coding sequence is TGTGCCACCAGCAGAACCGGGACAGCCCAAGAGACCCAGTACTTC.

V and J are TRBV18 and TRBJ1-5; 7 positions match TRBD1. Unmatched junction bases numbered 3, after V lost 4 bases and J lost 0 bases. The CDR3 totals 15 residues. The germline gives CDR1 KGHSH, CDR2 LQKENI. The chain's CDR3 is CASSQGANSNQPQHF. CDR3 DNA sequence: TGTGCCAGCTCACAGGGGGCAAATAGCAATCAGCCCCAGCATTTT.

The CDR3 loop reads CASSLRAEAFF. The CDR3 nucleotides read TGTGCCAGCAGTTTGAGAGCTGAAGCTTTCTTT. The J gene is TRBJ1-1, the V gene TRBV6-6; D is unclear. The CDR3 is made up of 11 amino acids. Between the trimmed V and J ends, which lost 4 bases and 6 bases, there was a span of 6 bases. CDR1 and CDR2 from the germline V gene are MNHNY and SVGAGI (reference sequence).

V usage is TRBV5-1 and J usage is TRBJ1-1; 8 nucleotides line up with TRBD1. The CDR3 covers 15 residues. V shed 4 bases, J shed 0 bases, and the junction held 5 bases outside the gene matches. Germline loops: CDR1 SGHRS, CDR2 YFSETQ. The CDR3 DNA reads as TGCGCCAGCAGCCCCCGGGACAGGATGAACACTGAAGCTTTCTTT. It is translated as CASSPRDRMNTEAFF. The complete variable domain, with remaining parts taken from reference TRBV5-1 and TRBJ1-1, reads KAGVTQTPRYLIKTRGQQVTLSCSPISGHRSVSWYQQTPGQGLQFLFEYFSETQRNKGNFPGRFSGRQFSNSRSEMNVSTLELGDSALYLCASSPRDRMNTEAFFGQGTRLTVV.

About this clone itself: Compared with germline, one end of the junction differs, possibly owing to a read error. CDR3 DNA: TGCACCAGCAGCTCCGGGACAGGTGTTGAGCAGTACTTC. This translates into CTSSSGTGVEQYF. The chain joins TRBV5-1 to TRBJ2-7, with TRBD1 identical over 8 bases. The CDR3 sequence is 13 residues long. CDR1 is SGHRS, CDR2 YFSETQ, per germline.

The chain links TRBV30 to TRBJ2-6; D is perhaps TRBD1 (6 bases). The CDR3 is 17 residues long. Germline V lookup: CDR1 GTSNPN, CDR2 SVGIG (reference sequence). The V end was cut by 2 bases, the J end by 0 bases, with 14 bases between. CDR3 sequence (DNA): TGTGCCTGGAGTAGGACAGATTTTTTCTCTGGGGCCAACGTCCTGACTTTC. Its translation is CAWSRTDFFSGANVLTF.

V and J are TRBV5-1 and TRBJ1-1; D remains ambiguous. V shed 9 bases and J shed 1 base, with 13 bases lying between them. The CDR3 has 13 residues. CDR1 and CDR2 from the germline V gene are SGHRS and YFSETQ. CDR3 DNA sequence: TGCGCCACTTCGCTAGCGGGGAACACTGAAGCTTTCTTT. Its protein is CATSLAGNTEAFF.

This clone was detected a few times. This rearrangement joins TRBV6-5 to TRBJ2-3; D is uncertain. V dropped 0 bases and J dropped 0 bases, with 4 bases sitting between them. The CDR3 sequence is 14 residues long. CDR1 is MNHEY, CDR2 SVGAGI, per germline. In nucleotides, the CDR3 is TGTGCCAGCAGTTACTCCTTCAGCACAGATACGCAGTATTTT. It codes for CASSYSFSTDTQYF.

For the CDR3, the DNA is TGCGCCAGCAGTCCTGACCCGACAGATACGCAGTATTTT. It encodes CASSPDPTDTQYF. The V call is TRBV10-1, the J call TRBJ2-3; D call uncertain. The CDR3 runs to 13 residues. Germline V gene data show CDR1 as WNHNN and CDR2 as SYGVQD (reference sequence). Between the trimmed V and J ends, which lost 5 bases and 3 bases, there was a span of 9 bases.

J is TRBJ2-2 and V is TRBV18, with 8 bases aligning to TRBD1. Trimming took 7 bases from V and 3 from J; bases not matched to a gene: 7. In germline, CDR1 is KGHSH, CDR2 LQKENI. The CDR3 length is 15 residues. CDR3 loop: CASWKGGQDTGELFF. The CDR3 DNA is TGTGCCAGCTGGAAGGGGGGACAGGACACCGGGGAGCTGTTTTTT.

The chain joins TRBV6-4 to TRBJ2-5; D call uncertain. The length of the CDR3 is 15 residues. The V end lost 5 bases, the J end lost 2 bases, and 15 bases lay between the germline ends. CDR1 is MRHNA and CDR2 is SNTAGT in the germline V gene. CDR3 DNA: TGTGCCAGCAGTCCAACCGTAACCTCACAAGAGACCCAGTACTTC. This gives the protein CASSPTVTSQETQYF.

The chain is built from TRBV5-1 and TRBJ2-1; TRBD2 matches 12 bases. The V gene end was trimmed by 3 bases and the J gene end by 6 bases; junction bases not matched to a gene: 7. CDR1 is SGHRS and CDR2 is YFSETQ in the germline V gene. This CDR3 region has 16 residues. The CDR3 DNA reads TGCGCCAGCAGCTCCCAGGCTAGCGGGAGGGCCAATGAGCAGTTCTTC. This translates into CASSSQASGRANEQFF.

In DNA form, the CDR3 reads TGCAGCGTTGACGGGGCGGACCCAACTAATGAAAAACTGTTTTTT. Its translation is CSVDGADPTNEKLFF. The chain uses TRBV29-1 and TRBJ1-4; perhaps TRBD1 as D (5 bases). V lost 3 bases to trimming and J lost 0 bases, with 11 bases between them. The germline V gene has CDR1 SQVTM and CDR2 ANQGSEA. The CDR3 contains 15 residues.

This rearrangement joins TRBV2 to TRBJ1-2, with 7 nucleotides matching TRBD1. Germline CDR1 SNHLY, CDR2 FYNNEI. Trimming removed 6 bases from V and 1 base from J; junction bases left unmatched: 11. The CDR3 has 16 amino acids. The CDR3 DNA reads TGTGCCAGCAGAGATATCGACAGGGTTGGTAACTATGGCTACACCTTC. Residues: CASRDIDRVGNYGYTF.

This clone was observed a few times. The rearrangement links TRBV19 to TRBJ1-2; TRBD1 is a possible D gene (5 bases). CDR1 LNHDA and CDR2 SQIVND come from the germline V gene (reference sequence). Trimming took off 1 base at V and 5 bases at J, with 11 bases between the two ends. This CDR3 contains 14 residues. The CDR3 loop is CASSIGDRQYGYTF. CDR3 nucleotides: TGTGCCAGTAGTATAGGGGACCGACAGTATGGCTACACCTTC.

Only one count was recorded for this clone. The genes are TRBV5-5 and TRBJ1-1; D not resolved. The CDR3 loop spans 12 amino acids. V was clipped by 4 bases and J by 1 base, with 5 bases between them. Germline CDR1 and CDR2: SGHKS and YYEKEE (reference sequence). For the CDR3, the DNA is TGTGCCAGCAGCCTCGCGAACACTGAAGCTTTCTTT. Protein product: CASSLANTEAFF.

The CDR3 here is CASSTSGRAYEQYF. CDR3 bases: TGTGCCAGTAGCACTAGCGGGAGAGCCTACGAGCAGTACTTC. The gene calls are TRBV19 and TRBJ2-7, with 11 bases matching TRBD2. Germline CDR1 LNHDA, CDR2 SQIVND (reference sequence). V was clipped by 6 bases and J by 2 bases; unmatched bases: 3. There are 14 residues in the CDR3.

The chain is built from TRBV19 and TRBJ2-7; 7 bases agree with TRBD2. The CDR3 sequence is 13 residues long. Germline lookup yields CDR1 LNHDA and CDR2 SQIVND (reference sequence). The V and J ends lost 5 bases and 5 bases, in that order; junction bases with no gene match: 6. The CDR3, as DNA: TGTGCCAGTAGTGGCGGGAGCTGGCACGAGCAGTACTTC. Encoded protein: CASSGGSWHEQYF.

V and J are TRBV6-6 and TRBJ1-2; a possible D gene is TRBD1 (5 bases). The CDR3 consists of 13 residues. From germline, CDR1 is MNHNY and CDR2 SVGAGI (reference sequence). The V end lost 6 bases, the J end lost 4 bases, and 12 bases lay between the germline ends. The CDR3 DNA follows: TGTGCCAGCAGGCCCGGGGACCTCTATGGCTACACCTTC. It codes for CASRPGDLYGYTF.

V is TRBV6-5 and J is TRBJ1-2; TRBD1 is a possible D gene (5 bases). V shed 6 bases and J shed 0 bases, with 8 bases lying between them. CDR1 is MNHEY and CDR2 is SVGAGI in the germline V gene. CDR3 length equals 13 residues. CDR3 nucleotide sequence: TGTGCCAGCAGGCAGGGACCTAACTATGGCTACACCTTC. It yields the protein CASRQGPNYGYTF.

Regarding this clone: Relative to the germline gene, one junction end is altered; a read error may explain this. The rearrangement uses TRBV5-4 and TRBJ2-7; D gene uncertain. Germline lookup yields CDR1 SGHNT and CDR2 YYREEE (reference sequence). The CDR3 consists of 17 residues. CDR3 region: CASSHGAVYRPADEQYF. CDR3 sequence (DNA): TGCGCCAGCAGCCACGGTGCTGTTTATCGCCCTGCAGACGAGCAGTACTTC.

As DNA, the CDR3 is TGCGCCAGCAGCCAAGGAAGTCGTCTAGAGCAGTTCTTC. As protein: CASSQGSRLEQFF. The chain couples TRBV4-1 to TRBJ2-1; D is unresolved. Trimming left V 1 base short and J 10 bases short, with 11 bases between. The CDR3 contains 13 residues. CDR1 is MGHRA and CDR2 is YSYEKL in the germline V gene.